The entry below gives a single T cell receptor (beta chain) sequence along with its context. The antigen is undetermined. This sample was taken from a study of T cell responses to AZD1222 COVID-19 vaccine. Broader study findings: A mostly white British donor set with more females was recruited, and clonal diversity was possibly underestimated.

The germline V and J ends were trimmed by 1 base and 9 bases, with 10 bases remaining between them. Germline V gene data show CDR1 as SGHTA and CDR2 as FQGNSA. The CDR3 extends over 13 amino acids. Method: immunoSEQ multiplex PCR; TCRdb's copy keeps in-frame clones and lacks some. The sample records about 60,000 clones, about 74% being singletons. This TCR was recovered from an adult who received the AZD1222 COVID-19 vaccine. This rearrangement joins TRBV7-2 to TRBJ1-3; TRBD1 might be the D (5 bases). Sequenced material: peripheral blood, taken 28 days after the second AZD1222 dose. CDR3 DNA sequence: TGTGCCAGCAGCTTAGACCAGGGTCGCACCATATATTTT. As protein: CASSLDQGRTIYF.